The TCR beta chain under discussion was sequenced for a study of T-cell reconstitution after alpha-beta-depleted transplantation in children. This sample's TCRbeta library carried unique molecular identifier barcodes. TCRdb reanalysed the PCR reads using MiXCR and keeps one entry per CDR3 protein. The data show about 610,000 distinct CDR3 sequences, over 9.5% seen once. Germline lookup yields CDR1 MNHEY and CDR2 SMNVEV (reference sequence). V dropped 3 bases and J dropped 0 bases, with 4 bases sitting between them. The CDR3 consists of 13 residues. This clonotype turned up a few times. The chain uses TRBV27 and TRBJ2-3; no firm D call. Sequenced here: PBMCs from the stem cell graft donor, sampled from the stem cell graft. The sequence was collected from a human donor who donated a stem cell graft to a child with acute myeloid leukemia. The CDR3 DNA reads as TGTGCCAGCAGTTTTTATAGCACAGATACGCAGTATTTT. This codes for CASSFYSTDTQYF.